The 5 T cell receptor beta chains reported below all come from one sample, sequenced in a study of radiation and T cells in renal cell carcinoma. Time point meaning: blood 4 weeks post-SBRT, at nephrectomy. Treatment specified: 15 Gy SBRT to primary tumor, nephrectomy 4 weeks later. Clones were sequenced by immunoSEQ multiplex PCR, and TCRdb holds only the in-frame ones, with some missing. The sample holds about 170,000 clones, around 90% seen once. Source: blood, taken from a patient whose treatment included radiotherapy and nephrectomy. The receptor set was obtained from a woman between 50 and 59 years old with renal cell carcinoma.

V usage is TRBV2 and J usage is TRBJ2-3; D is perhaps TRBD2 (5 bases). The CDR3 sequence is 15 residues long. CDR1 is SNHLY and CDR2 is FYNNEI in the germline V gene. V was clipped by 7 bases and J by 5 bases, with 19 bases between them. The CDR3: CASIYRLAYQDTQYF. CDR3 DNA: TGTGCCAGCATTTATCGGCTAGCATATCAAGATACGCAGTATTTT.

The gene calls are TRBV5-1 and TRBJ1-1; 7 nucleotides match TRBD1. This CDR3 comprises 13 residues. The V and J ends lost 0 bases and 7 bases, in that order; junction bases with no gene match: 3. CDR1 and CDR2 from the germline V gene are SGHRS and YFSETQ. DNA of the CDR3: TGCGCCAGCAGCTTGGAGGGGGCAGGTGAAGCTTTCTTT. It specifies CASSLEGAGEAFF.

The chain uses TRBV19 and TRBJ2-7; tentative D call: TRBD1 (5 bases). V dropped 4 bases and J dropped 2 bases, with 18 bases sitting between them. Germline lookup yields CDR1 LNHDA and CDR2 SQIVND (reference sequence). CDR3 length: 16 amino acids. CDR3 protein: CASSKQGISPAYEQYF. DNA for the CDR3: TGTGCCAGTAGTAAGCAGGGTATTTCGCCAGCCTACGAGCAGTACTTC.

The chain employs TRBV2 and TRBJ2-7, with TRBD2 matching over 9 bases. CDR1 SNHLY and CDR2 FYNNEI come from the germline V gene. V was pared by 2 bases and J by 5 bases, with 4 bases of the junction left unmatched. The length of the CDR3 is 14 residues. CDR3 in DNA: TGTGCCAGCAGTGAACGGGGACTAGCCCACGAGCAGTACTTC. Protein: CASSERGLAHEQYF.

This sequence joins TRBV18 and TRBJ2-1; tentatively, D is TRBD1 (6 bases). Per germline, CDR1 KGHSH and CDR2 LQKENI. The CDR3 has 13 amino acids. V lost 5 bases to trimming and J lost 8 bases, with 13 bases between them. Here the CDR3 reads CASSGEYRDEQFF. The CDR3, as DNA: TGTGCCAGCTCAGGGGAATACAGGGATGAGCAGTTCTTC.